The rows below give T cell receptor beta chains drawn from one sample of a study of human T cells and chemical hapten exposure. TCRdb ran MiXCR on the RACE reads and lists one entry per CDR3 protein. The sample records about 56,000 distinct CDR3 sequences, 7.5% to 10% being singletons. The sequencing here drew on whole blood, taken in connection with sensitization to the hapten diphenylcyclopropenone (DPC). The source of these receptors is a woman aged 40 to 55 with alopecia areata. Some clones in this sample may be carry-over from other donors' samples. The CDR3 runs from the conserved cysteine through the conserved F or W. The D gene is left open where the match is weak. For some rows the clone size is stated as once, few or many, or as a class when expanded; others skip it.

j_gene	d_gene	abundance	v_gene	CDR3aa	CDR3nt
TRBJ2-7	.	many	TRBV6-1	CASSEGRRHEQYF	TGTGCCAGCAGTGAAGGTAGGAGACACGAGCAGTACTTC
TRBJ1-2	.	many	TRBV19	CASPIGYTF	TGTGCCAGCCCTATAGGCTACACCTTC
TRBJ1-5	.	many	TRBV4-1	CASSQRTGNQPQHF	TGCGCCAGCAGCCAAAGGACGGGCAATCAGCCCCAGCATTTT
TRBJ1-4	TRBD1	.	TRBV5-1	CASSFDRVSNEKLFF	TGCGCCAGCAGCTTTGACAGGGTATCTAATGAAAAACTGTTTTTT
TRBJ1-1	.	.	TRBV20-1	CSARVGTEAFF	TGCAGTGCTAGGGTGGGGACAGAAGCTTTCTTT
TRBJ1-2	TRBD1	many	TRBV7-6	CASSPHAGQAGGYTF	TGTGCCAGCAGCCCCCACGCCGGACAGGCAGGTGGCTACACCTTC
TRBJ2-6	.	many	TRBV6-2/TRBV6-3	CASSYTESGANVLTF	TGTGCCAGCAGTTACACGGAATCTGGGGCCAACGTCCTGACTTTC
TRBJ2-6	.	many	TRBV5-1	CASTRQVSGANVLTF	TGCGCCAGCACCCGACAGGTCTCTGGGGCCAACGTCCTGACTTTC
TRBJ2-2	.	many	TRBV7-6	CASSSAGFPGELFF	TGTGCCAGCAGCTCCGCCGGCTTCCCCGGGGAGCTGTTTTTT
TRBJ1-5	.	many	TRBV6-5	CASSYLQHRNQPQHF	TGTGCCAGCAGTTACCTCCAACACCGCAATCAGCCCCAGCATTTT
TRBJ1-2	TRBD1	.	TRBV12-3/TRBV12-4	CASSLRTRDRGWDGYTF	TGTGCCAGCAGTTTACGTACCCGAGACAGGGGATGGGATGGCTACACCTTC
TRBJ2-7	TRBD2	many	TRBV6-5	CASSSWGGANEQYF	TGTGCCAGCAGTTCCTGGGGGGGTGCGAACGAGCAGTACTTC
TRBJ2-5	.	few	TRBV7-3	CASSLFGQYQETQYF	TGTGCCAGCAGCTTATTCGGCCAGTACCAAGAGACCCAGTACTTC
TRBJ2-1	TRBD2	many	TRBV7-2	CASSLAGGGPENEQFF	TGTGCCAGCAGCTTAGCGGGCGGGGGGCCGGAAAATGAGCAGTTCTTC
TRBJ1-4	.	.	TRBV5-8	CASSPQGGRNEKLFF	TGTGCCAGCAGCCCCCAAGGAGGGAGGAATGAAAAACTGTTTTTT
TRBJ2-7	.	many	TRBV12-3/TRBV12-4	CASSLGLNTYEQYF	TGTGCCAGCAGTTTAGGGTTGAATACCTACGAGCAGTACTTC
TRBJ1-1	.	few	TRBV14	CASSQLGRNTEAFF	TGTGCCAGCAGCCAACTGGGCAGAAACACTGAAGCTTTCTTT
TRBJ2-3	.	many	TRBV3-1	CAAGTHGTDTQYF	TGTGCCGCCGGGACTCACGGCACAGATACGCAGTATTTT
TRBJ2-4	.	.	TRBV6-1	CASSPYDTFLSQDIQYF	TGTGCCAGCAGCCCTTACGACACTTTCCTTAGCCAAGACATTCAGTACTTC
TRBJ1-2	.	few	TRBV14	CASSQDSYRGYTF	TGTGCCAGCAGCCAAGACAGCTATCGGGGCTACACCTTC
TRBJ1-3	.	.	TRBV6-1	CASSSYRVTGNTIYF	TGTGCCAGCAGTTCGTACAGGGTAACTGGAAACACCATATATTTT
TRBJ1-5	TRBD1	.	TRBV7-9	CASSTGQGAQHF	TGTGCCAGCAGCACCGGACAGGGTGCCCAGCATTTT
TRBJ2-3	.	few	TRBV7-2	CASSLAGPRDTQYF	TGTGCCAGCAGCTTAGCCGGGCCTCGAGATACGCAGTATTTT
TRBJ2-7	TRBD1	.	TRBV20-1	CSARGDRDYEQYF	TGCAGTGCTAGAGGGGACAGGGATTACGAGCAGTACTTC
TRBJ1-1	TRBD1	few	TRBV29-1	CSAGDRGAFF	TGCAGCGCCGGGGACAGGGGAGCTTTCTTT
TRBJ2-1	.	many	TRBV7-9	CASSLETSRFDEQFF	TGTGCCAGCAGCTTAGAAACTAGCCGATTCGATGAGCAGTTCTTC
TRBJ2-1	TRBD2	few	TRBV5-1	CASSHHGTSGDNEQFF	TGCGCCAGCAGCCACCACGGGACTAGCGGGGATAATGAGCAGTTCTTC
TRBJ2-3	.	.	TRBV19	CASSISSPRQTRTDTQYF	TGTGCCAGTAGTATATCGAGCCCACGACAGACTCGCACAGATACGCAGTATTTT
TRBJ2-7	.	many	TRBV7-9	CASTRSSSYEQYF	TGTGCCAGCACCCGGTCTAGCTCCTACGAGCAGTACTTC
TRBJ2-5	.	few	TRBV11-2	CASSHRIQTQYF	TGTGCCAGCAGCCATCGGATCCAGACCCAGTACTTC
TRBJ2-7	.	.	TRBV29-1	CSAVGPYEQYF	TGCAGCGCCGTCGGGCCTTACGAGCAGTACTTC
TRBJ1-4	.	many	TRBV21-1	CASSREGEKLFF	TGTGCCAGCAGCAGGGAGGGTGAAAAACTGTTTTTT
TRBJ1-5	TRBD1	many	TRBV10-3	CAISEGTGGPYSNQPQHF	TGTGCCATCAGTGAAGGGACAGGGGGCCCCTATAGCAATCAGCCCCAGCATTTT
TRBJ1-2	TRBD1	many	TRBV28	CASNPGQWYGYTF	TGTGCCAGCAACCCGGGACAGTGGTATGGCTACACCTTC
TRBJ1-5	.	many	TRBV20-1	CSAPQTPAGRVGNQPQHF	TGCAGTGCTCCTCAGACCCCCGCGGGGAGGGTCGGCAATCAGCCCCAGCATTTT
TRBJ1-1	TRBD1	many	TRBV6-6	CASSYSSQGAPEAFF	TGTGCCAGCAGTTACTCATCGCAGGGGGCTCCCGAAGCTTTCTTT
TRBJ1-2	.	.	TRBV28	CASSLEGRELYGYTF	TGTGCCAGCAGTTTAGAGGGACGGGAACTCTATGGCTACACCTTC
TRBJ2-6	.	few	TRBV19	CATSQSSSGANVLTF	TGTGCCACCTCACAGTCAAGCTCTGGGGCCAACGTCCTGACTTTC
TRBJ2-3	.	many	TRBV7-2	CASSFAGPPVAQYF	TGTGCCAGCAGCTTCGCGGGTCCGCCGGTGGCGCAGTATTTT
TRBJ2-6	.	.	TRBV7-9	CASTADRVNSSGANVLTF	TGTGCCAGCACCGCGGACAGAGTAAATAGCTCTGGGGCCAACGTCCTGACTTTC
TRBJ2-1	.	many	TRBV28	CASRRDTPSYNEQFF	TGTGCCAGCAGGCGGGACACCCCCTCCTACAATGAGCAGTTCTTC
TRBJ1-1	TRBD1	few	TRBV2	CASGRQGSGFTEAFF	TGTGCCAGCGGTAGACAGGGATCTGGATTCACTGAAGCTTTCTTT
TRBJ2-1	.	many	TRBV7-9	CASSLVVDNEQFF	TGTGCCAGCAGCTTAGTTGTTGACAATGAGCAGTTCTTC
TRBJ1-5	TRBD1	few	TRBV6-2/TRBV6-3	CASRGFRDRGNQPQHF	TGTGCCAGCAGGGGATTTAGGGACAGGGGCAATCAGCCCCAGCATTTT
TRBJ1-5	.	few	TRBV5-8	CASSFGKGHQPQHF	TGTGCCAGCAGCTTTGGGAAGGGGCATCAGCCCCAGCATTTT
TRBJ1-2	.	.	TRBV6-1	CASSEAPGNYGYTF	TGTGCCAGCAGTGAAGCGCCGGGTAACTATGGCTACACCTTC
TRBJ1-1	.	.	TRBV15	CATSRAPRAFF	TGTGCCACCAGCAGAGCACCGAGGGCTTTCTTT